The 2 T cell receptor beta chains listed next were all sequenced from one sample in a study of early T cells in non-severe SARS-CoV-2 infection. In TCRdb, the 5' RACE reads were re-called with MiXCR into one record per CDR3 protein. The repertoire holds over 30,000 distinct CDR3 sequences, with about 6.5% as singletons. Sequenced sample: whole blood. Receptors were obtained from an adult who was a healthcare worker with PCR-confirmed SARS-CoV-2 infection or an uninfected control (not recorded which).

This chain joins TRBV10-3 and TRBJ2-5, with TRBD1 as a possible D gene (5 bases). The CDR3 covers 16 residues. Per germline, CDR1 ENHRY and CDR2 SYGVKD. V was clipped by 0 bases and J by 1 base, with 12 bases between them. The CDR3: CAISESRQPPQETQYF. The DNA for the CDR3 is TGTGCCATCAGTGAGTCTCGACAGCCTCCCCAAGAGACCCAGTACTTC.

The rearrangement links TRBV12-3 or TRBV12-4 to TRBJ2-3; tentative D call: TRBD1 (6 bases). Trimming cost V 7 bases and J 1 base, with 15 bases left between them. The CDR3 extends over 15 amino acids. The CDR3 region has the DNA TGTGCCAGCATACAGGGACGCCCTCGCACAGATACGCAGTATTTT. This gives the protein CASIQGRPRTDTQYF.